One T cell receptor (beta chain) is described in this entry. This CDR3 has 15 residues. Trimming pared 0 bases from V and 5 bases from J, leaving 14 bases between. Germline V lookup: CDR1 SGDLS, CDR2 YYNGEE. Generated by immunoSEQ multiplex PCR, the TCRdb table keeps only in-frame clones and is missing some. The sample shows 250,000 or so clones, roughly 86% of them seen only once. This specimen comes from a study of blood T cell repertoires in COVID-19. This sequence was found in a man aged 40-50 years with active or convalescent COVID-19. The sequenced sample consisted of peripheral blood. The chain combines TRBV9 with TRBJ2-5; possibly TRBD1 for D (5 bases). The CDR3 DNA reads TGTGCCAGCAGCGTAGTGCAGGGCCAAGGGGAGACCCAGTACTTC. This gives the protein CASSVVQGQGETQYF.